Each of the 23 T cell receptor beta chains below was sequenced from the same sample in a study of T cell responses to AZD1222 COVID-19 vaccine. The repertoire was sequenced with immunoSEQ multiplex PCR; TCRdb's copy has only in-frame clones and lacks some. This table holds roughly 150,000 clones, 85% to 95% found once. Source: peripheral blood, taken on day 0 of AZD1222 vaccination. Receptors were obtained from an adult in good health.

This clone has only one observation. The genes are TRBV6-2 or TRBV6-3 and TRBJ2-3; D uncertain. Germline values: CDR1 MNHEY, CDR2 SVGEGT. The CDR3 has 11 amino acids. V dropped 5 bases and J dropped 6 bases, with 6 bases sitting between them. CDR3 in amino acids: CASSTRDTQYF. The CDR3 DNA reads TGTGCCAGCAGTACCCGGGATACGCAGTATTTT.

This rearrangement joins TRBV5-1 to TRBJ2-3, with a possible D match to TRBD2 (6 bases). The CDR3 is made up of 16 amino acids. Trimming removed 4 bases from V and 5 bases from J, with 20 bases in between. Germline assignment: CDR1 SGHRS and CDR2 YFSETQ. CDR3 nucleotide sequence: TGCGCCAGCAGCCCCGGGGGAAGGGCCCGCGGAGATACGCAGTATTTT. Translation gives CASSPGGRARGDTQYF.

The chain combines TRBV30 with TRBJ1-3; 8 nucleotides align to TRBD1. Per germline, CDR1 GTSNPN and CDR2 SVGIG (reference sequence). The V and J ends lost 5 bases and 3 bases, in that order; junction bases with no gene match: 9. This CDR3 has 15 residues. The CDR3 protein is CAWDAGGKIGNTIYF. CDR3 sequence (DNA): TGTGCCTGGGATGCAGGGGGCAAAATTGGAAACACCATATATTTT.

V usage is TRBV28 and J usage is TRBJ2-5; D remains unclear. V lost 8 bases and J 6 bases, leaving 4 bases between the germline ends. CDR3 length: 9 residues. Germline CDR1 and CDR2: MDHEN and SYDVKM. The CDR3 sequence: CASGQTQYF. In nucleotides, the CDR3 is TGTGCCAGCGGGCAGACCCAGTACTTC.

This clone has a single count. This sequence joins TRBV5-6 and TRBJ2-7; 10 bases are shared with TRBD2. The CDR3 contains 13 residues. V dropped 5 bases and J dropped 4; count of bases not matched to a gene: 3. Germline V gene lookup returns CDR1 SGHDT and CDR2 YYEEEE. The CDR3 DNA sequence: TGTGCCAGCAGAAGCGGGGGGGAATACGAGCAGTACTTC. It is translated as CASRSGGEYEQYF.

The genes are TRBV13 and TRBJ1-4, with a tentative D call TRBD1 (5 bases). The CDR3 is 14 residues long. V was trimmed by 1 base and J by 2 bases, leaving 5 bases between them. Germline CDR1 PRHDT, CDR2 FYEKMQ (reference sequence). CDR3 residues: CASSLEGTNEKLFF. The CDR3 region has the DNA TGTGCCAGCAGCTTAGAGGGGACTAATGAAAAACTGTTTTTT.

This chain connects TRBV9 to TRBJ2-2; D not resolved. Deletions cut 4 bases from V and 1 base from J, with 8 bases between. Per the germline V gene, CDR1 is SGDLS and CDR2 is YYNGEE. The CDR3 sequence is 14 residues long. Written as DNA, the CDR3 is TGTGCCAGCAGCTTGGGAAGGAACACCGGGGAGCTGTTTTTT. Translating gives CASSLGRNTGELFF.

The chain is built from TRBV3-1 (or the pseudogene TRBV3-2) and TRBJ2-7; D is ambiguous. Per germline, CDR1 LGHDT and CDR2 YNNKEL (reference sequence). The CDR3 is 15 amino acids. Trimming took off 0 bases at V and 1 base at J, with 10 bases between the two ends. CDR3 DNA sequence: TGTGCCAGCAGCCAAGACCTACGACTTTCCTACGAGCAGTACTTC. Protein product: CASSQDLRLSYEQYF.

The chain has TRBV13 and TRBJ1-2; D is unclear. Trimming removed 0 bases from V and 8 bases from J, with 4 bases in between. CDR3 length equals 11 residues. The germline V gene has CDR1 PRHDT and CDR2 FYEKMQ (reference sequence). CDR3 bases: TGTGCCAGCAGCTTAGGCTCAGGCTACACCTTC. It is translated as CASSLGSGYTF.

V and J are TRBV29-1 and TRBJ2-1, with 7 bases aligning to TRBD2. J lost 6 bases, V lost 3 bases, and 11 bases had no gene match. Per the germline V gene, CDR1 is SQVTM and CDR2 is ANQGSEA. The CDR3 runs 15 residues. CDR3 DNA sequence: TGCAGCGTTGACGCTAGCGGACCCGGCCCCAATGAGCAGTTCTTC. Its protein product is CSVDASGPGPNEQFF.

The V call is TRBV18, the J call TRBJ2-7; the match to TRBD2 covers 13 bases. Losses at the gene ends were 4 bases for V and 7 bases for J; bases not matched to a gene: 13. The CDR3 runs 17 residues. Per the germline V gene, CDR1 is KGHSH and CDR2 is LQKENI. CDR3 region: CASSQATSGRTVFEQYF. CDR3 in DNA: TGTGCCAGCTCACAGGCGACTAGCGGGAGGACCGTTTTTGAGCAGTACTTC.

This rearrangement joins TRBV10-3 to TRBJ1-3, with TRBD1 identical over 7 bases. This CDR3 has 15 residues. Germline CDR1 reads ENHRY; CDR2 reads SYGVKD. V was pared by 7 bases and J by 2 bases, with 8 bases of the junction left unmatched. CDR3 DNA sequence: TGTGCCATCAAGCAACAACAGGGGCCTGGAAACACCATATATTTT. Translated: CAIKQQQGPGNTIYF.

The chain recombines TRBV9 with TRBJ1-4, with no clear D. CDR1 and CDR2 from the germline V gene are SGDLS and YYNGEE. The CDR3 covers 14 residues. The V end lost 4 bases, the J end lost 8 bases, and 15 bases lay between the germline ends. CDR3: CASSSLRSDEKLFF. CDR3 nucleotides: TGTGCCAGCAGCTCCCTCCGGTCTGACGAAAAACTGTTTTTT. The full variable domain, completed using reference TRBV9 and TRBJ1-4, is DSGVTQTPKHLITATGQRVTLRCSPRSGDLSVYWYQQSLDQGLQFLIQYYNGEERAKGNILERFSAQQFPDLHSELNLSSLELGDSALYFCASSSLRSDEKLFFGSGTQLSVL.

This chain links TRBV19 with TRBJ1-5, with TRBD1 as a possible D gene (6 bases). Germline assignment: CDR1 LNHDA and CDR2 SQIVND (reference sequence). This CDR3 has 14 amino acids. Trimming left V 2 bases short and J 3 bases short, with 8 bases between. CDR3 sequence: CASSIRTDNQPQHF. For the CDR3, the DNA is TGTGCCAGTAGTATAAGGACAGACAATCAGCCCCAGCATTTT.

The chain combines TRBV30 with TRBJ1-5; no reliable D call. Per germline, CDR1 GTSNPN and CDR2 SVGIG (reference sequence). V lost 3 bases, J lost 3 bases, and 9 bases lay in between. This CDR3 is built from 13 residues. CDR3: CAWRKGFNQPQHF. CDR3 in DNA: TGTGCCTGGAGGAAGGGCTTCAATCAGCCCCAGCATTTT.

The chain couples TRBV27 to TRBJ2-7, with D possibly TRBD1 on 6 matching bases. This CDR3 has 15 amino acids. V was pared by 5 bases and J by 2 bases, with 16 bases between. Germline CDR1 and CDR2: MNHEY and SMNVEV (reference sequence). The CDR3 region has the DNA TGTGCCAGCAGTCCACAGGGACCGACCCCCTACGAGCAGTACTTC. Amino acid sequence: CASSPQGPTPYEQYF.

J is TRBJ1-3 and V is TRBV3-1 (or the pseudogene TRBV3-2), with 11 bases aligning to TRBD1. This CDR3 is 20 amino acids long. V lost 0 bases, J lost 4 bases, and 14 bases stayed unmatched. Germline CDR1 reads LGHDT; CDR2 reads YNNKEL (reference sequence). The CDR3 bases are TGTGCCAGCAGCCAAGATCCCTTTAGTCGGGGACAGGGGGAGGGAAACACCATATATTTT. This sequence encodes CASSQDPFSRGQGEGNTIYF.

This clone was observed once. The CDR3 nucleotides are TGTGCCAGCAGGTTGGGGTTGGATGGCTACACCTTC. Its translation: CASRLGLDGYTF. The V call is TRBV2, the J call TRBJ1-2, with no clear D. The CDR3 consists of 12 residues. V was shortened by 6 bases and J by 6 bases, with 11 bases between the two germline ends. The germline V gene encodes CDR1 SNHLY and CDR2 FYNNEI. The full variable domain, in which reference TRBV2 and TRBJ1-2 provide the parts outside the CDR3, is EPEVTQTPSHQVTQMGQEVILRCVPISNHLYFYWYRQILGQKVEFLVSFYNNEISEKSEIFDDQFSVERPDGSNFTLKIRSTKLEDSAMYFCASRLGLDGYTFGSGTRLTVV.

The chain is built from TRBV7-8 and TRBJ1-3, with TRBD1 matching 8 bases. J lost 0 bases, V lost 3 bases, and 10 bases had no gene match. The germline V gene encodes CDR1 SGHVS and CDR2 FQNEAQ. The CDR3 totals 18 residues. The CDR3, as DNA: TGTGCCAGCAGCTTCCGGGACAGGTGGGAACCCTCTGGAAACACCATATATTTT. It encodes CASSFRDRWEPSGNTIYF. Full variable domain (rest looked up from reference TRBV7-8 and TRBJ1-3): GAGVSQSPRYKVAKRGQDVALRCDPISGHVSLFWYQQALGQGPEFLTYFQNEAQLDKSGLPSDRFFAERPEGSVSTLKIQRTQQEDSAVYLCASSFRDRWEPSGNTIYFGEGSWLTVV.

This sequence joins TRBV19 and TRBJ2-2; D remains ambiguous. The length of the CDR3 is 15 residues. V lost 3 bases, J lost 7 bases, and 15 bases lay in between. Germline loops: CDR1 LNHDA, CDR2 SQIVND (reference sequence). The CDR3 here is CASSIHRAQDGELFF. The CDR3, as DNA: TGTGCCAGTAGTATCCACCGGGCCCAAGACGGGGAGCTGTTTTTT.

The CDR3 protein is CASSLSFRQAYNSPLHF. The CDR3 DNA sequence: TGTGCCAGCAGTTTATCATTCCGACAGGCGTATAATTCACCCCTCCACTTT. This rearrangement joins TRBV28 to TRBJ1-6; D possibly corresponds to TRBD1 (6 bases). The CDR3 spans 17 residues. The ends were cut back, 1 base at V and 4 bases at J, with 14 bases in the middle. Germline V gives CDR1 MDHEN, CDR2 SYDVKM.

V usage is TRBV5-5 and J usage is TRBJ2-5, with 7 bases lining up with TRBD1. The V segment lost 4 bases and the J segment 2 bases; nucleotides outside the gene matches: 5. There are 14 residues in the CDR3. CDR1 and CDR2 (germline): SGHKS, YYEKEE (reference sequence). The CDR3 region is CASSPPGQQETQYF. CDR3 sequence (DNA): TGTGCCAGCAGCCCACCGGGACAGCAAGAGACCCAGTACTTC.

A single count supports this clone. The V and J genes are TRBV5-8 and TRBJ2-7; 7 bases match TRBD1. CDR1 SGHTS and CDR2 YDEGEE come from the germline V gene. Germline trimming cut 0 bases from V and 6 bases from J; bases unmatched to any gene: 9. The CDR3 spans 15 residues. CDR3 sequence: CASSLVGGFSLEQYF. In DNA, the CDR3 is TGTGCCAGCAGCTTGGTAGGGGGCTTTTCTCTCGAGCAGTACTTC.